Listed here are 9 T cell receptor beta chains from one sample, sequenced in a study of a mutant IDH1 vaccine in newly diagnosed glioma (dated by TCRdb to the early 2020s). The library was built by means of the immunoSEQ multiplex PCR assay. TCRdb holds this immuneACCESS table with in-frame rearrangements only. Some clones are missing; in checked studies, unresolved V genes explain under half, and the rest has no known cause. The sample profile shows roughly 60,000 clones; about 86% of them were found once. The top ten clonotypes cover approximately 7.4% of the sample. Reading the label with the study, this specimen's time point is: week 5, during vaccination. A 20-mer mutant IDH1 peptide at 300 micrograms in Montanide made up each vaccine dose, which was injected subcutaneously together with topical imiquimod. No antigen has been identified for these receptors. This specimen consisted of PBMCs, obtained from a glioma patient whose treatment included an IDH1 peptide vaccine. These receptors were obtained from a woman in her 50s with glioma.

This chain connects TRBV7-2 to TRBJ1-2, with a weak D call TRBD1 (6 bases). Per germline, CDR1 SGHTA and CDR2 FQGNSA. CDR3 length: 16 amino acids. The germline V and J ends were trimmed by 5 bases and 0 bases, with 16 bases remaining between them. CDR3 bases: TGTGCCAGCAGCCGGGTGGAGGGGGGTTCTAACTATGGCTACACCTTC. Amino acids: CASSRVEGGSNYGYTF.

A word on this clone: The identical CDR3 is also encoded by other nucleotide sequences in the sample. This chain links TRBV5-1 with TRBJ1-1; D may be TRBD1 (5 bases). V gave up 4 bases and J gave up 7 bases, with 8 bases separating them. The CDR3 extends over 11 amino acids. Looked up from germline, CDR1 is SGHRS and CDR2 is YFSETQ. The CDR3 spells CASSADSEAFF. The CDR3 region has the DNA TGCGCCAGCAGCGCCGACAGTGAAGCTTTCTTT.

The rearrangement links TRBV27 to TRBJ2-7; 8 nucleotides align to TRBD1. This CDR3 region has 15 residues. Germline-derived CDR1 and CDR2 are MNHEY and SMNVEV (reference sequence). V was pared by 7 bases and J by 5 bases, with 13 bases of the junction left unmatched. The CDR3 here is CASTFNTGGGHEQYF. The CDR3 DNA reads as TGTGCCAGCACCTTTAATACAGGGGGTGGCCACGAGCAGTACTTC.

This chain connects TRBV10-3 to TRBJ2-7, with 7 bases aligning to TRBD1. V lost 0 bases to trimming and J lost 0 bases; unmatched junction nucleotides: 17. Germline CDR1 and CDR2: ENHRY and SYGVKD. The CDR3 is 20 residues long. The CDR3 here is CAISESRSVVGTVLSYEQYF. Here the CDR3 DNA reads TGTGCCATCAGTGAGTCAAGGTCGGTAGTGGGGACAGTCCTCTCCTACGAGCAGTACTTC.

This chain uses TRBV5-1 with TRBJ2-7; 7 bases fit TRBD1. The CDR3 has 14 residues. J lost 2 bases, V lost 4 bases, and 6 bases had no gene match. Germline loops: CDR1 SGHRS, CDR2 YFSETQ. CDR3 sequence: CASSTRTGTYEQYF. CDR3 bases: TGCGCCAGCAGCACCCGGACAGGTACCTACGAGCAGTACTTC. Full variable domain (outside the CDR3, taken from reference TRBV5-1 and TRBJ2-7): KAGVTQTPRYLIKTRGQQVTLSCSPISGHRSVSWYQQTPGQGLQFLFEYFSETQRNKGNFPGRFSGRQFSNSRSEMNVSTLELGDSALYLCASSTRTGTYEQYFGPGTRLTVT.

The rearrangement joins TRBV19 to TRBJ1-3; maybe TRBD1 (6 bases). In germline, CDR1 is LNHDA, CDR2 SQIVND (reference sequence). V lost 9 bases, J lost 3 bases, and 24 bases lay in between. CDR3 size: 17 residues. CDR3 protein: CARGGWRVFFFGNTIYF. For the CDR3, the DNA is TGTGCCAGAGGGGGGTGGCGGGTGTTTTTTTTTGGAAACACCATATATTTT.

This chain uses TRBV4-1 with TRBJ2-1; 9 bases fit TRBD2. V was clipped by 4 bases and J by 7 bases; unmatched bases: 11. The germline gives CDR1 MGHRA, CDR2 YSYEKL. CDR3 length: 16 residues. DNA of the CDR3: TGCGCCAGCAGCCCCCTGGGGGCGGGGGGGGCTAATGAGCAGTTCTTC. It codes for CASSPLGAGGANEQFF.

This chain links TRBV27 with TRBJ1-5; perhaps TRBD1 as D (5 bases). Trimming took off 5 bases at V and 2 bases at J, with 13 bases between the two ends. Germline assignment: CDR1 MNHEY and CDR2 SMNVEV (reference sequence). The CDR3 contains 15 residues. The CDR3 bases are TGTGCCAGCAGTCCAAGGGACTGGGGCAATCAGCCCCAGCATTTT. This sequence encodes CASSPRDWGNQPQHF.

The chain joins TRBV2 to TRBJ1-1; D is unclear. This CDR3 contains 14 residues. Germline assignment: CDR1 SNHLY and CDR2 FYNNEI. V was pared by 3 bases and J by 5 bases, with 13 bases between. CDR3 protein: CASSERVTVTEAFF. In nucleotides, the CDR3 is TGTGCCAGCAGTGAGAGGGTTACAGTGACTGAAGCTTTCTTT.